The sample holds one count of the clone carrying this T cell receptor (beta chain). Antigen specificity is unknown. This specimen includes other DNA sequences encoding the same CDR3. Survey-level resolution applied to immunoSEQ assay v3.0. Sequencing was directed toward about 35,000-55,000 T-cell genomes in each sample. Only in-frame clones appear in the TCRdb table, and some are missing; sequencing was by immunoSEQ multiplex PCR. The data hold around 25,000 clones, with around four fifths observed a single time. This record comes from a study of long-term antiretroviral therapy in people with HIV. Background on the study: Collection of the earliest samples took place about a decade ahead of the 2015 immediate-ART recommendation. General study points: Post-treatment diversity went higher with ART but stayed below transplant donor controls.

All participants with HIV were treated in the United States. From germline, CDR1 is SEHNR and CDR2 FQNEAQ (reference sequence). Trimming stripped 0 bases from V and 10 bases from J, with 10 bases between. The CDR3 is 13 amino acids. The origin of this receptor is a woman in her forties with HIV. The input for sequencing was unsorted PBMCs, taken 1.1 years before starting antiretroviral therapy. This chain links TRBV7-9 with TRBJ2-1; no clear D. The CDR3 region is CASSLAWGNEQFF. The CDR3 DNA is TGTGCCAGCAGCTTAGCGTGGGGTAACGAGCAGTTCTTC. Full variable domain (remainder filled in from reference TRBV7-9 and TRBJ2-1): DTGVSQNPRHKITKRGQNVTFRCDPISEHNRLYWYRQTLGQGPEFLTYFQNEAQLEKSRLLSDRFSAERPKGSFSTLEIQRTEQGDSAMYLCASSLAWGNEQFFGPGTRLTVL.